This T cell receptor (beta chain) was identified during a study of T cell responses to AZD1222 COVID-19 vaccine. General study results and limits: Donors were mostly white British, more females; clonal diversity possibly underestimated. As reported, nearly half of all spike-specific TCRs target variant regions that are unmutated.

On this clone itself: Its target is unknown.

The protocol was immunoSEQ multiplex PCR, while the TCRdb copy is restricted to in-frame clones and leaves out a portion. The sample has around 130,000 clones, about 94% seen once. This clonotype was sampled from an adult in good health. Sample: peripheral blood, taken on day 0 of AZD1222 vaccination.

The CDR3 sequence is CASSSGGNQPQHF. CDR3 nucleotide sequence: TGTGCCAGCAGTTCAGGGGGGAATCAGCCCCAGCATTTT. J is TRBJ1-5 and V is TRBV27; 7 bases agree with TRBD1. Unmatched junction bases numbered 1, after V lost 4 bases and J lost 4 bases. The CDR3 runs 13 residues. Per germline, CDR1 MNHEY and CDR2 SMNVEV (reference sequence).